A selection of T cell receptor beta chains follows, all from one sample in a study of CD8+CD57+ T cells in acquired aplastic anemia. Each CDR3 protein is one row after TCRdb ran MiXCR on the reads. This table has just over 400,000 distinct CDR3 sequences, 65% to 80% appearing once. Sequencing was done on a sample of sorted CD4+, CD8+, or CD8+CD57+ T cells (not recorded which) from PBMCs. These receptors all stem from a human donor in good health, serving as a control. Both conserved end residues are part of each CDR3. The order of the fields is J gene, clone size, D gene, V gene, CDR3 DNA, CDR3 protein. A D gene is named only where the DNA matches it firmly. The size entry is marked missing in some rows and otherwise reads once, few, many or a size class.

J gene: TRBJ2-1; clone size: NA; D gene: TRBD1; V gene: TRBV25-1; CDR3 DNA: TGTGCCAGCAGTGATACCGGACAGGGCGCCAATGAGCAGTTCTTC; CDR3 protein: CASSDTGQGANEQFF
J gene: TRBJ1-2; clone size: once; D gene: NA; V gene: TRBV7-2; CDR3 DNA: TGTGCCAGCAGCCACGGCCCTATGGGCAATCATGGCTACACCTTC; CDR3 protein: CASSHGPMGNHGYTF
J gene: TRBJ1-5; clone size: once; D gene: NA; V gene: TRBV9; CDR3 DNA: TGTGCCAGCAGCGCCGCGGGACTCCCCAATTCACCCCAGCATTTT; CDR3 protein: CASSAAGLPNSPQHF
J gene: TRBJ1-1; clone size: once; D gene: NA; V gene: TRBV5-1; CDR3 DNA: TGCGCCAGCAGCTTGGGTCCCACTAGCCGCCCTGAAGCTTTCTTT; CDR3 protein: CASSLGPTSRPEAFF
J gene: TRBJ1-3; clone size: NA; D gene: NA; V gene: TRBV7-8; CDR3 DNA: TGTACCCGTGGGGATACGGGGGCTGGAAACACCATATATTTT; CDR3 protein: CTRGDTGAGNTIYF
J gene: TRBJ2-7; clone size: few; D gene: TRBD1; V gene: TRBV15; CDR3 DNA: TGTGCCACCAGCAGAGATCGAGGGACAGGGGGCTCGTACTTC; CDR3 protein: CATSRDRGTGGSYF
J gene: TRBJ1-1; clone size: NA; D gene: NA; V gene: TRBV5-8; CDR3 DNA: TGTGCCAGCAGCTTGAGGTCCGGGGTCGTCACTGAAGCTTTCTTT; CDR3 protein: CASSLRSGVVTEAFF
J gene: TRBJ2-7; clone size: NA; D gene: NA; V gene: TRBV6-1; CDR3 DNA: TGTGCCAGCAGTGACAGGCCATCCTACGAGCAGTACTTC; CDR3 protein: CASSDRPSYEQYF
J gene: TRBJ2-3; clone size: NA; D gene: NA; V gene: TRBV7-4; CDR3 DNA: TGTGCCAGCGGGGGACGTGCGGAAGATACGCAGTATTTT; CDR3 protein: CASGGRAEDTQYF
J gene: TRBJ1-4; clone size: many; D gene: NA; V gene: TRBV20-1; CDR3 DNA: TGCAGTGCTAGTCAGGCAGACTCCGCAAAACTGTTTTTT; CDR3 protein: CSASQADSAKLFF
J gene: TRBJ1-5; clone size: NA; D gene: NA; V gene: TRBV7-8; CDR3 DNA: TGTGCCAGCAGCTTAGGACCTGGAAACACCCAATATTTT; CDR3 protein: CASSLGPGNTQYF
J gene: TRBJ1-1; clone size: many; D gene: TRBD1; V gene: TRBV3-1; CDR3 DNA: TGTGCCAGCAGCCAGACAGGGTGGAATGAAGCTTTCTTT; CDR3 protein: CASSQTGWNEAFF
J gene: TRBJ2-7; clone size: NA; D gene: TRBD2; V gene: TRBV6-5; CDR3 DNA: TGTGCCAGCTCCGGGACTAGCGGGGCCGAGCAGTACTTC; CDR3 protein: CASSGTSGAEQYF
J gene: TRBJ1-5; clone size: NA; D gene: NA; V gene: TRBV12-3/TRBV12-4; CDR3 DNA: TGTGCCCCCTCCTCAGGGAGTAGCAATCAGCCCCAGCATTTT; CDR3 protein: CAPSSGSSNQPQHF
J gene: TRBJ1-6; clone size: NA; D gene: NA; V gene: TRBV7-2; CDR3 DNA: TGTGCCAGCAGCTTGGCCGGGACGGGGACTTACAACCACCACTTT; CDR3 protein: CASSLAGTGTYNHHF
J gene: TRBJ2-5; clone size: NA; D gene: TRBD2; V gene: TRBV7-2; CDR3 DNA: TGTGCCAGCAGCGCCGTAGGCGGGGGGGTGCCGGAGACCCAGTACTTC; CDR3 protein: CASSAVGGGVPETQYF